Following are 16 T cell receptor beta chains from one sample sequenced in a study of T-cell memory formation after mild COVID-19 listed by TCRdb under 2021. Library preparation used 5' RACE. TCRdb records Illumina NovaSeq 6000 as the sequencer. In TCRdb, the public reads were trimmed at Q25 with fastp and aligned with MiXCR, with productive beta chains retained. Every distinct CDR3 protein forms one entry, paired with its most common genes and DNA. Recorded for this sample are hundreds of thousands of distinct CDR3 sequences; 15% to 20% of them occurred a single time. The ten largest clones capture about 12% of the sample. Sequenced input: PBMCs or a T cell subset sorted from them (not recorded which). All receptors come from an adult woman who had mild COVID-19 (a few samples of this study predate the infection). The sample titles of this study are shuffled in the database, so cell type and time point are left out; the donor was told from shared clones.

The sample holds many counts of this clonotype. The gene calls are TRBV6-6 and TRBJ2-7; tentative D call: TRBD1 (9 bases). With 5 bases removed from V and 5 bases from J, the gap between germline ends came to 19 bases. CDR3 size: 15 residues. CDR1 is MNHNY and CDR2 is SVGAGI in the germline V gene (reference sequence). CDR3 sequence: CASSPGGTGHHEQYF. The CDR3 DNA follows: TGTGCCAGCAGTCCGGGAGGGACAGGGCACCACGAGCAGTACTTC.

This chain joins TRBV18 and TRBJ2-3, with TRBD2 matching 11 bases. V trimming: 3 bases; J trimming: 10 bases; junction bases outside the gene matches: 15. There are 17 residues in the CDR3. Germline V lookup: CDR1 KGHSH, CDR2 LQKENI. CDR3 nucleotides: TGTGCCAGCTCACCGCAAGTAGCGGGGGGGTATGAATCCGCGCAGTATTTT. Its translation is CASSPQVAGGYESAQYF.

The chain employs TRBV20-1 and TRBJ1-5; possible D gene TRBD1, 5 bases. CDR1 and CDR2 (germline): DFQATT, SNEGSKA (reference sequence). V lost 3 bases and J lost 4, with 13 bases in between. The CDR3 has 14 residues. The CDR3 region is CSASKGPQNQPQHF. The CDR3 DNA reads as TGCAGTGCTAGCAAGGGACCCCAGAATCAGCCCCAGCATTTT.

The gene calls are TRBV12-3 or TRBV12-4 and TRBJ1-5; 8 bases match TRBD1. CDR3 length equals 15 residues. Trimming removed 6 bases from V and 4 bases from J; junction bases left unmatched: 8. In DNA form, the CDR3 reads TGTGCCAGCAGCGATACAGGGGGAATAAATCAGCCCCAGCATTTT. Its protein product is CASSDTGGINQPQHF.

This clonotype occurred once. The CDR3 region has the DNA TGCAGCGCCGCGGATCCTGGGTCCTACGAGCAGTACTTC. As protein: CSAADPGSYEQYF. This chain connects TRBV29-1 to TRBJ2-7; D uncertain. The CDR3 loop spans 13 amino acids. Germline V CDR1 and CDR2: SQVTM, ANQGSEA. Trimming pared 7 bases from V and 1 base from J, leaving 14 bases between.

The chain couples TRBV3-1 to TRBJ1-5; D gene unclear. The germline V and J ends were trimmed by 5 bases and 6 bases, with 14 bases remaining between them. The CDR3 totals 14 residues. From germline, CDR1 is LGHDT and CDR2 YNNKEL (reference sequence). The CDR3 protein is CASSLRAGRQPQHF. The DNA for the CDR3 is TGTGCCAGCAGCTTACGGGCCGGGCGTCAGCCCCAGCATTTT.

This clonotype was counted a single time. The chain employs TRBV18 and TRBJ1-3, with D possibly being TRBD1 (6 bases). V was pared by 4 bases and J by 0 bases, with 13 bases between. The germline V gene has CDR1 KGHSH and CDR2 LQKENI. The CDR3 runs to 16 residues. This CDR3 is CASSLTTGHSGNTIYF. CDR3 DNA sequence: TGTGCCAGCTCACTTACTACAGGGCACTCTGGAAACACCATATATTTT. Using reference TRBV18 and TRBJ1-3 for the parts outside the CDR3, the full variable domain is NAGVMQNPRHLVRRRGQEARLRCSPMKGHSHVYWYRQLPEEGLKFMVYLQKENIIDESGMPKERFSAEFPKEGPSILRIQQVVRGDSAAYFCASSLTTGHSGNTIYFGEGSWLTVV.

V gene TRBV20-1 combines with J gene TRBJ2-7; D may be TRBD1 or TRBD2 (5 bases each). The length of the CDR3 is 15 residues. Germline assignment: CDR1 DFQATT and CDR2 SNEGSKA (reference sequence). V gave up 4 bases and J gave up 0 bases, with 16 bases separating them. The CDR3, as DNA: TGCAGTGCTATAACCGTCGGGGCCCACTCCTACGAGCAGTACTTC. It is translated as CSAITVGAHSYEQYF.

This clonotype was detected only a few times. The chain links TRBV6-1 to TRBJ2-1, with 9 bases lining up with TRBD2. Germline values: CDR1 MNHNS, CDR2 SASEGT. The CDR3 is 16 residues long. Trimming removed 5 bases from V and 1 base from J; junction bases left unmatched: 6. The CDR3, as DNA: TGTGCCAGCAGTCTTATTAGCGGGAGTTCCTACAATGAGCAGTTCTTC. Its protein product is CASSLISGSSYNEQFF.

This clonotype was picked up a small number of times. This chain uses TRBV4-2 with TRBJ2-1; D unresolved. This CDR3 contains 17 residues. The V end lost 4 bases, the J end lost 2 bases, and 18 bases lay between the germline ends. The germline gives CDR1 LGHNA, CDR2 YNFKEQ. CDR3 in amino acids: CASSLESAVQPYNEQFF. The CDR3 DNA sequence: TGTGCCAGCAGCCTCGAGTCGGCCGTTCAACCCTACAATGAGCAGTTCTTC.

This clonotype was picked up one time. The chain employs TRBV4-1 and TRBJ2-7; tentatively, D is TRBD1 (6 bases). CDR1 MGHRA and CDR2 YSYEKL come from the germline V gene. Trimming cost V 5 bases and J 2 bases, with 13 bases left between them. The CDR3 covers 14 residues. The CDR3 is CASSWPTGPYEQYF. CDR3 in DNA: TGCGCCAGCAGCTGGCCGACAGGACCCTACGAGCAGTACTTC.

This clonotype was picked up a small number of times. The J gene is TRBJ2-3, the V gene TRBV29-1; D remains ambiguous. V dropped 8 bases and J dropped 5 bases, with 14 bases sitting between them. This CDR3 has 12 residues. Per the germline V gene, CDR1 is SQVTM and CDR2 is ANQGSEA. CDR3 bases: TGCAGCCGGGTAGTGGTAGGAGATACGCAGTATTTT. Its protein is CSRVVVGDTQYF.

The chain couples TRBV10-3 to TRBJ2-4; TRBD1 agrees at 7 bases. The V and J ends lost 2 bases and 12 bases, in that order; junction bases with no gene match: 13. The germline V gene encodes CDR1 ENHRY and CDR2 SYGVKD. The CDR3 covers 15 residues. The CDR3 spells CAISEEGAQYQDQYF. The CDR3 coding sequence is TGTGCCATCAGTGAGGAGGGGGCCCAATACCAGGATCAGTACTTC.

CDR3 in DNA: TGCGCCAGCAGCCAAGAATGGGACAGATATAGCAATCAGCCCCAGCATTTT. It yields the protein CASSQEWDRYSNQPQHF. This chain uses TRBV4-1 with TRBJ1-5; 7 bases match TRBD1. The CDR3 has 17 residues. The trim removed 0 bases at V and 0 bases at J, leaving 5 bases unmatched. CDR1 and CDR2 (germline): MGHRA, YSYEKL.

This clonotype was detected only a few times. V gene TRBV30 combines with J gene TRBJ2-3, with D possibly matching TRBD2 (7 bases). The ends were cut back, 5 bases at V and 3 bases at J, with 15 bases in the middle. CDR3 size: 14 residues. Germline CDR1 GTSNPN, CDR2 SVGIG (reference sequence). This chain's CDR3 is CAWSGGGETDTQYF. CDR3 nucleotides: TGTGCCTGGTCTGGAGGGGGGGAGACAGATACGCAGTATTTT.

The genes are TRBV12-3 or TRBV12-4 and TRBJ2-7; D uncertain. The CDR3 sequence is 13 residues long. The germline V and J ends were trimmed by 4 bases and 6 bases, with 13 bases remaining between them. The CDR3 region has the DNA TGTGCCAGCAGTTCCAGGATTCCCGGCGAGCAGTACTTC. It translates to CASSSRIPGEQYF.